The present entry profiles one T cell receptor beta chain with its context. This entry is derived from a study of blood T cell repertoires in COVID-19. The overall study: Samples of COVID-19 (acute and convalescent) were obtained from the United States, Italy and Spain.

The V end was cut by 2 bases, the J end by 6 bases, with 13 bases between. Germline V gene lookup returns CDR1 MNHEY and CDR2 SMNVEV (reference sequence). The CDR3 totals 14 residues. The data were produced by immunoSEQ multiplex PCR, yet TCRdb's version contains in-frame clones alone and is incomplete. The sample records roughly 60,000 clones, around 86% being singletons. The material sequenced was peripheral blood. The sequence came from an older man with acute or convalescent COVID-19. V is TRBV27 and J is TRBJ2-5; no clear D. CDR3 bases: TGTGCCAGCAGTTTAAACACCCCTCCGAAGACCCAGTACTTC. Encoded protein: CASSLNTPPKTQYF.